This T cell receptor (beta chain) is from a study of blood T cells in healthy people across ages. A second 7 to 11 cycle PCR used barcoded and J-beta primers. Each CDR3 protein is one row after TCRdb ran MiXCR on the 5' RACE reads. The sample consists of 850,000 to 1,100,000 distinct CDR3 sequences, 30% to 40% of them appearing once. For every donor, a draw yielded approximately 9.8 milliliters of peripheral blood. Researchers isolated at least 6 million PBMCs per sample. Extracted total RNA amounted to at least 5 micrograms for each sample. Trimming shortened V by 0 bases and J by 7 bases, and 7 bases separated the two germline ends. CDR3 length equals 13 residues. Germline assignment: CDR1 LNHNV and CDR2 YYDKDF (reference sequence). This clonotype has more than one count but fewer than ten.

Sequencing was done on a sample of blood. This receptor was identified in a man aged 18 to 29 in good health. The chain couples TRBV15 to TRBJ2-1; D may be TRBD1 (6 bases). The CDR3 sequence: CATSRDRGNEQFF. The CDR3 DNA reads TGTGCCACCAGCAGAGATAGGGGGAATGAGCAGTTCTTC.